These 28 T cell receptor beta chains originate from one sample sequenced in a study of technical replicates of blood from several donors. Repertoires were generated with immunoSEQ multiplex PCR, while TCRdb's copy carries only in-frame clones and drops some. The sample includes about 62,000 clones, approximately 89% of them seen just once. The sequencing input was PBMCs. These TCRs come from a human donor in good health. Some clones in this sample may be carry-over from other donors' samples.

This chain uses TRBV29-1 with TRBJ1-1; D remains ambiguous. The germline V and J ends were trimmed by 7 bases and 5 bases, with 11 bases remaining between them. CDR3 length equals 11 residues. Looked up from germline, CDR1 is SQVTM and CDR2 is ANQGSEA. CDR3 bases: TGCAGCGCCAGGAGGGATACTGAAGCTTTCTTT. Translated: CSARRDTEAFF.

The chain employs TRBV19 and TRBJ1-2, with 7 bases identical to TRBD1. The CDR3 is made up of 15 amino acids. With V trimmed by 4 bases and J by 2 bases, 7 bases remained unmatched. In germline, CDR1 is LNHDA, CDR2 SQIVND (reference sequence). CDR3 amino acids: CASSTLTGLNYGYTF. CDR3 sequence (DNA): TGTGCCAGTAGTACTCTGACAGGGCTGAACTATGGCTACACCTTC.

This chain uses TRBV5-6 with TRBJ1-5, with D unresolved. V was shortened by 5 bases and J by 2 bases, with 14 bases between the two germline ends. This CDR3 comprises 15 residues. Per the germline V gene, CDR1 is SGHDT and CDR2 is YYEEEE. CDR3 DNA sequence: TGTGCCAGCAGGCCCCTACGTTTGGGCAATCAGCCCCAGCATTTT. This translates into CASRPLRLGNQPQHF.

The chain links TRBV5-4 to TRBJ2-7, with D perhaps matching TRBD1 (7 bases). Trimming stripped 5 bases from V and 4 bases from J, with 22 bases between. The germline CDR1 and CDR2 sequences are SGHNT and YYREEE (reference sequence). The CDR3 spans 16 residues. DNA for the CDR3: TGTGCCAGCAGTCCAGGGGGGACACACCTCGGGTACGAGCAGTACTTC. Residues: CASSPGGTHLGYEQYF. Based on the CDR3 plus reference TRBV5-4 and TRBJ2-7, the full variable domain is ETGVTQSPTHLIKTRGQQVTLRCSSQSGHNTVSWYQQALGQGPQFIFQYYREEENGRGNFPPRFSGLQFPNYSSELNVNALELDDSALYLCASSPGGTHLGYEQYFGPGTRLTVT.

The V gene is TRBV10-3, the J gene TRBJ1-5; a weak D match, TRBD1 (6 bases). In germline, CDR1 is ENHRY, CDR2 SYGVKD. The CDR3 spans 13 residues. The V gene lost 6 bases and the J gene lost 6 bases, with 12 bases spanning the gap. CDR3 sequence reads: CAIRRDIGQPQHF. DNA of the CDR3: TGTGCCATCAGACGGGACATTGGTCAGCCCCAGCATTTT.

This clone has a handful of counts. The V and J genes are TRBV5-8 and TRBJ2-7; D is possibly TRBD2 (5 bases). The CDR3 has 12 amino acids. From germline, CDR1 is SGHTS and CDR2 YDEGEE. V lost 1 base to trimming and J lost 5 bases, with 7 bases between them. The CDR3 coding sequence is TGTGCCAGCAGCTTGTGGCGGGACGAGCAGTACTTC. It encodes CASSLWRDEQYF.

CDR3 DNA: TGTGCCAGCAGCCCCCTCCATAGCGGGAAAGAGACCCAGTACTTC. Translation gives CASSPLHSGKETQYF. The chain carries TRBV7-9 and TRBJ2-5, with TRBD2 identical over 8 bases. V trimming: 5 bases; J trimming: 3 bases; junction bases outside the gene matches: 8. This CDR3 is 15 amino acids long. CDR1 is SEHNR and CDR2 is FQNEAQ in the germline V gene (reference sequence).

The J gene is TRBJ1-5, the V gene TRBV19; 8 positions match TRBD1. There are 15 residues in the CDR3. Trimming took 3 bases from V and 4 from J; bases not matched to a gene: 5. Germline V gene lookup returns CDR1 LNHDA and CDR2 SQIVND (reference sequence). The CDR3 DNA reads TGTGCCAGTAGTATCTCAACAGGGGGGAATCAGCCCCAGCATTTT. Its protein is CASSISTGGNQPQHF.

The chain links TRBV7-9 to TRBJ2-7, with 9 bases matching TRBD1. The CDR3 has 15 residues. V shed 5 bases, J shed 2 bases, and the junction held 7 bases outside the gene matches. CDR1 and CDR2 (germline): SEHNR, FQNEAQ (reference sequence). The chain's CDR3 is CASSPGTGQTYEQYF. The CDR3 bases are TGTGCCAGCAGCCCCGGGACAGGGCAAACCTACGAGCAGTACTTC.

The chain combines TRBV6-1 with TRBJ2-7; 8 nucleotides line up with TRBD2. Trimming removed 5 bases from V and 2 bases from J; junction bases left unmatched: 8. The CDR3 is 15 residues long. Per the germline V gene, CDR1 is MNHNS and CDR2 is SASEGT. CDR3 in amino acids: CASSKFGGETYEQYF. CDR3 in DNA: TGTGCCAGCAGTAAATTCGGGGGGGAGACCTACGAGCAGTACTTC.

This chain uses TRBV4-3 with TRBJ2-7; D is ambiguous. V lost 4 bases to trimming and J lost 2 bases, with 9 bases between them. The CDR3 loop spans 13 amino acids. CDR1 and CDR2 (germline): LGHNA, YSLEER. CDR3 DNA sequence: TGCGCCAGCAGCCTCGGAGATACCTACGAGCAGTACTTC. Its translation: CASSLGDTYEQYF.

The count of this clone is one. The rearrangement uses TRBV7-2 and TRBJ2-1; 10 nucleotides line up with TRBD2. V was pared by 9 bases and J by 3 bases, with 8 bases of the junction left unmatched. Germline CDR1 SGHTA, CDR2 FQGNSA. The CDR3 spans 15 residues. CDR3 residues: CASSNLAGGYNEQFF. The CDR3 DNA is TGTGCCAGTTCAAACTTAGCGGGGGGCTACAATGAGCAGTTCTTC.

The V and J genes are TRBV9 and TRBJ2-3, with TRBD2 matching 10 bases. This CDR3 region has 17 residues. Germline V lookup: CDR1 SGDLS, CDR2 YYNGEE. V shed 0 bases and J 5 bases; nucleotides not matched to a gene: 9. In DNA form, the CDR3 reads TGTGCCAGCAGCGTAGACGGTAGCGGGAGGTTAGGAGATACGCAGTATTTT. Residues: CASSVDGSGRLGDTQYF.

This clone has only a few counts. The V call is TRBV7-9, the J call TRBJ1-1; D is uncertain. This CDR3 has 12 residues. CDR1 is SEHNR and CDR2 is FQNEAQ in the germline V gene (reference sequence). The V and J ends lost 3 bases and 3 bases respectively, with 5 bases between them. The CDR3 loop reads CASSFFDTEAFF. CDR3 sequence (DNA): TGTGCCAGCAGCTTCTTCGACACTGAAGCTTTCTTT.

The sample holds one count of this clone. This chain links TRBV2 with TRBJ2-7, with 7 bases that match TRBD2. Germline values: CDR1 SNHLY, CDR2 FYNNEI. This CDR3 region has 12 residues. The CDR3 reads CATNTPRGLSRV. CDR3 in DNA: TGTGCCACCAACACCCCCCGGGGACTATCGCGCGTC.

The chain couples TRBV7-3 to TRBJ2-1, with 7 bases aligning to TRBD2. The germline V gene encodes CDR1 SGHTA and CDR2 FQGTGA. Trimming took 5 bases from V and 0 from J; bases not matched to a gene: 4. The CDR3 extends over 15 amino acids. CDR3 bases: TGTGCCAGCAGCCGTCGGGGGGACTCCTACAATGAGCAGTTCTTC. Translating gives CASSRRGDSYNEQFF.

The chain combines TRBV27 with TRBJ2-5; D uncertain. This CDR3 contains 16 residues. Trimming left V 2 bases short and J 2 bases short, with 15 bases between. Per the germline V gene, CDR1 is MNHEY and CDR2 is SMNVEV (reference sequence). CDR3 DNA sequence: TGTGCCAGCAGTTTAAATTTGTTGTCCTCTCAAGAGACCCAGTACTTC. Translated, it gives CASSLNLLSSQETQYF.

This chain uses TRBV7-8 with TRBJ2-3, with 10 bases identical to TRBD2. There are 15 residues in the CDR3. CDR1 is SGHVS, CDR2 FQNEAQ, per germline. V trimming: 5 bases; J trimming: 6 bases; junction bases outside the gene matches: 8. The CDR3 DNA reads as TGTGCCAGCAGCACTCCCACTAGCGGGGCGGATACGCAGTATTTT. Residues: CASSTPTSGADTQYF.

This sequence joins TRBV5-4 and TRBJ2-7, with a weak D call TRBD1 (6 bases). The CDR3 is 14 amino acids. Germline assignment: CDR1 SGHNT and CDR2 YYREEE (reference sequence). Trimming left V 4 bases short and J 4 bases short, with 15 bases between. CDR3 sequence reads: CASSNRDNLYEQYF. For the CDR3, the DNA is TGTGCCAGCAGCAACCGGGACAACCTGTACGAGCAGTACTTC.

V and J are TRBV5-1 and TRBJ2-5, with D unclear. CDR1 and CDR2 (germline): SGHRS, YFSETQ. The CDR3 runs to 15 residues. Trimming removed 0 bases from V and 0 bases from J, with 9 bases in between. The CDR3 loop reads CASSLGRGYQETQYF. Written as DNA, the CDR3 is TGCGCCAGCAGCTTGGGTCGCGGATACCAAGAGACCCAGTACTTC.

The chain uses TRBV27 and TRBJ2-7, with 8 bases matching TRBD2. Germline V gene sequence: CDR1 MNHEY, CDR2 SMNVEV (reference sequence). Unmatched junction bases numbered 8, after V lost 5 bases and J lost 5 bases. The CDR3 loop spans 14 amino acids. Here the CDR3 reads CASSGPGLVHEQYF. Written as DNA, the CDR3 is TGTGCCAGCAGTGGACCGGGACTAGTCCACGAGCAGTACTTC.

This sequence joins TRBV7-2 and TRBJ1-2; D gene uncertain. CDR1 is SGHTA, CDR2 FQGNSA, per germline. Deletions cut 4 bases from V and 3 bases from J, with 9 bases between. The CDR3 totals 13 residues. The CDR3 sequence is CASSSEVDYGYTF. CDR3 nucleotides: TGTGCCAGCAGCTCAGAGGTTGACTATGGCTACACCTTC. Together with reference TRBV7-2 and TRBJ1-2, the CDR3 gives the full variable domain: GAGVSQSPSNKVTEKGKDVELRCDPISGHTALYWYRQSLGQGLEFLIYFQGNSAPDKSGLPSDRFSAERTGGSVSTLTIQRTQQEDSAVYLCASSSEVDYGYTFGSGTRLTVV.

The chain uses TRBV5-4 and TRBJ2-7; 10 positions match TRBD1. Trimming at V came to 3 bases and at J to 2 bases, leaving 5 bases not matched to a gene. The CDR3 has 15 amino acids. CDR1 is SGHNT, CDR2 YYREEE, per germline (reference sequence). The CDR3 region is CASSWGQGITYEQYF. The CDR3 DNA reads TGTGCCAGCAGCTGGGGACAGGGGATTACCTACGAGCAGTACTTC. The whole variable domain, filled in from reference TRBV5-4 and TRBJ2-7, reads ETGVTQSPTHLIKTRGQQVTLRCSSQSGHNTVSWYQQALGQGPQFIFQYYREEENGRGNFPPRFSGLQFPNYSSELNVNALELDDSALYLCASSWGQGITYEQYFGPGTRLTVT.

The J gene is TRBJ2-5, the V gene TRBV29-1; 7 bases are shared with TRBD2. Unmatched junction bases numbered 14, after V lost 8 bases and J lost 5 bases. The V gene's germline CDR1 is SQVTM and CDR2 ANQGSEA. This CDR3 has 14 residues. The CDR3 loop reads CSYRRGAGRETQYF. For the CDR3, the DNA is TGCAGCTACCGGCGGGGAGCGGGGAGGGAGACCCAGTACTTC.

This clone is categorized as medium-sized. The chain carries TRBV27 and TRBJ1-2, with 10 nucleotides matching TRBD1. J was trimmed by 3 bases and V by 5 bases; bases with no gene match: 3. This CDR3 spans 14 amino acids. Germline CDR1 and CDR2: MNHEY and SMNVEV (reference sequence). In DNA, the CDR3 is TGTGCCAGCAGTAGGGACAGGGGAGACTATGGCTACACCTTC. This sequence encodes CASSRDRGDYGYTF.

This sequence joins TRBV7-6 and TRBJ2-3, with 14 bases aligning to TRBD2. V shed 3 bases and J 5 bases; nucleotides not matched to a gene: 4. Germline CDR1 is SGHVS and CDR2 is FNYEAQ. This CDR3 is built from 16 residues. The CDR3 DNA sequence: TGTGCCAGCAGCTTGGGACTAGCGGGGGCACAAGATACGCAGTATTTT. Translating gives CASSLGLAGAQDTQYF. Supplemented by reference TRBV7-6 and TRBJ2-3, the full variable domain reads GAGVSQSPRYKVTKRGQDVALRCDPISGHVSLYWYRQALGQGPEFLTYFNYEAQQDKSGLPNDRFSAERPEGSISTLTIQRTEQRDSAMYRCASSLGLAGAQDTQYFGPGTRLTVL.

The chain combines TRBV2 with TRBJ2-3; 8 bases align to TRBD1. Looked up from germline, CDR1 is SNHLY and CDR2 is FYNNEI. The CDR3 has 16 residues. Trimming cost V 7 bases and J 6 bases; bases outside gene matches: 15. Here the CDR3 DNA reads TGTGCCAGCAATAACCCCAGGGGGCGACAAATGGATACGCAGTATTTT. Translating gives CASNNPRGRQMDTQYF.

The J gene is TRBJ2-3, the V gene TRBV9, with 10 nucleotides matching TRBD2. The CDR3 totals 16 residues. Germline V gene data show CDR1 as SGDLS and CDR2 as YYNGEE. V gave up 6 bases and J gave up 4 bases; unmatched junction bases: 11. In DNA form, the CDR3 reads TGTGCCAGCACGAGCGGGGGGGCAATTTGGGCAGATACGCAGTATTTT. Amino acid sequence: CASTSGGAIWADTQYF.